This is a list of T cell receptor beta chains from one sample in a study of blood T cell repertoires in COVID-19. Assay used: immunoSEQ multiplex PCR; TCRdb lists only in-frame clones, some missing. The sample includes 310,000 or so clones, around 85% seen only once; the top ten take 2% to 2.5%. Sequencing input: peripheral blood. All receptors come from a woman under 40 who had recovered from COVID-19. Each CDR3 is given with its conserved first and last residue. The D gene is left open where the match is weak. Size tells how often a clone was seen (once, few, many) or the class of an expanded clone, and some rows leave it out.

len	v_gene	d_gene	j_gene	abundance	CDR3aa	CDR3nt
12	TRBV29-1	.	TRBJ2-5	.	CSVGASGETQYF	TGCAGCGTTGGGGCGTCTGGGGAGACCCAGTACTTC
15	TRBV6-4	TRBD1	TRBJ2-7	.	CASSAPGTGGYEQYF	TGTGCCAGCAGTGCCCCCGGGACAGGGGGCTACGAGCAGTACTTC
14	TRBV30	.	TRBJ2-2	.	CAWSLTRYAGELFF	TGTGCCTGGAGTTTGACTAGATATGCCGGGGAGCTGTTTTTT
14	TRBV14	TRBD1	TRBJ1-1	.	CASSQRQGFIEAFF	TGTGCCAGCAGCCAGCGACAGGGGTTCATTGAAGCTTTCTTT
13	TRBV6-2/TRBV6-3	.	TRBJ2-2	.	CASSNGRTGELFF	TGTGCCAGCAGCAACGGGAGAACCGGGGAGCTGTTTTTT
14	TRBV10-3	TRBD1	TRBJ1-4	.	CAIRSGQGNEKLFF	TGTGCCATCAGATCCGGACAGGGGAATGAAAAACTGTTTTTT
13	TRBV7-3	TRBD2	TRBJ2-5	.	CASAREIGETQYF	TGTGCCAGCGCGCGGGAGATCGGAGAGACCCAGTACTTC
14	TRBV2	TRBD1	TRBJ1-4	.	CASGRGGTNEKLFF	TGTGCCAGCGGGCGAGGGGGCACTAATGAAAAACTGTTTTTT
15	TRBV5-6	TRBD2	TRBJ2-1	.	CASSSSGGYFNEQFF	TGTGCCAGCAGCTCTAGCGGGGGTTATTTCAATGAGCAGTTCTTC
16	TRBV6-6	.	TRBJ1-3	.	CAIPKQGRGSGNTIYF	TGTGCCATCCCAAAACAGGGCAGGGGATCTGGAAACACCATATATTTT
14	TRBV11-2	.	TRBJ2-1	.	CASDTLGTHNEQFF	TGTGCCAGCGACACACTAGGCACACACAATGAGCAGTTCTTC
14	TRBV7-6	.	TRBJ2-2	once	CASSADYPPGELFF	TGTGCCAGCAGCGCGGACTACCCCCCCGGGGAGCTGTTTTTT
14	TRBV14	.	TRBJ2-7	few	CASSQGPDSNEQYF	TGTGCCAGCAGCCAGGGTCCGGACTCTAACGAGCAGTACTTC
19	TRBV7-9	TRBD1	TRBJ1-3	.	CASSLSTLAGTVSGNTIYF	TGTGCCAGCAGCTTATCCACCCTAGCCGGGACAGTCTCTGGAAACACCATATATTTT
12	TRBV2	.	TRBJ1-6	.	CASSDLDSPLHF	TGTGCCAGCAGTGACCTTGATTCACCCCTCCACTTT
14	TRBV11-2	.	TRBJ1-6	.	CASNDGTWNSPLHF	TGTGCCAGCAATGACGGGACATGGAATTCACCCCTCCACTTT
15	TRBV6-5	TRBD2	TRBJ2-1	.	CASSYRLAGVNEQFF	TGTGCCAGCAGTTACAGATTAGCGGGAGTCAATGAGCAGTTCTTC
13	TRBV5-1	TRBD1	TRBJ2-2	.	CASSSGQAGELFF	TGCGCCAGCAGCTCCGGACAGGCCGGGGAGCTGTTTTTT
15	TRBV7-3	TRBD1	TRBJ1-6	few	CASSPGQGRGSPLHF	TGTGCCAGCAGCCCAGGACAGGGGAGAGGTTCACCCCTCCACTTT
16	TRBV7-9	.	TRBJ1-2	.	CASSPQVGSIVYGYTF	TGTGCCAGCAGCCCCCAGGTGGGCTCCATTGTCTATGGCTACACCTTC
17	TRBV5-6	TRBD1	TRBJ2-3	once	CASSLNPTGGISDTQYF	TGTGCCAGCAGCTTAAACCCGACAGGGGGCATTTCAGATACGCAGTATTTT
15	TRBV4-1	TRBD2	TRBJ2-3	once	CASSQTSGGGDTQYF	TGCGCCAGCAGCCAAACTAGCGGGGGGGGCGATACGCAGTATTTT
15	TRBV9	.	TRBJ2-5	.	CASSVGGGLQETQYF	TGTGCCAGCAGCGTAGGAGGGGGTCTGCAAGAGACCCAGTACTTC
14	TRBV13	.	TRBJ1-2	.	CASSLGTSLLGYTF	TGTGCCAGCAGCTTAGGGACATCCTTATTGGGCTACACCTTC
18	TRBV5-4	TRBD2	TRBJ2-2	.	CASSLGGLAGGVTGELFF	TGTGCCAGCAGCTTGGGGGGCCTAGCGGGAGGAGTCACCGGGGAGCTGTTTTTT
14	TRBV7-2	TRBD2	TRBJ2-1	.	CASSFTSGRYEQFF	TGTGCCAGCAGCTTTACTAGCGGGAGATATGAGCAGTTCTTC